The sequence of this T cell receptor beta chain was determined in a study of T cell responses to AZD1222 COVID-19 vaccine. General study results and limits: Of the AZD1222 recipients, only 5 to 7 were seropositive at baseline. Repertoire sampling happened only post peak T cell response. Across the whole spike, CD4 TCRs peaked at regions 160-218 and 743-854.

Libraries were prepared by immunoSEQ multiplex PCR; TCRdb keeps only in-frame clonotypes and omits some of them. The repertoire holds about 150,000 clones, with about nine tenths as singletons. Notes on this clone: Its antigen is unknown.

Trimming removed 0 bases at V and 5 bases at J, with 10 bases between. Germline CDR1 SGHAT, CDR2 FQNNGV. The CDR3 sequence is 14 residues long. This sequence originates from an adult who received the AZD1222 COVID-19 vaccine. The gene calls are TRBV11-2 and TRBJ2-5; D not resolved. Sequenced material: peripheral blood, taken 28 days after the second AZD1222 dose. Here the CDR3 reads CASSLDLVTETQYF. DNA of the CDR3: TGTGCCAGCAGCTTAGATCTTGTCACCGAGACCCAGTACTTC.